The T cell receptor (beta chain) under discussion was sequenced for a study of blood T cells in healthy people across ages. At the level of the study: Per two T cells, about one barcoded beta molecule was captured through template switching. Study-level findings and limits: The study regarded diversity estimates from one million T cells as underestimates.

Per sample, at least 6 micrograms of total RNA were extracted. A sample-barcoded 5' primer and a J-beta primer mix were used in a second PCR of roughly 6 to 11 cycles. Using its own MiXCR run on the 5' RACE reads, TCRdb lists one record per CDR3 protein. The sample has 1.5 million to 2 million distinct CDR3 sequences, 28% seen once. As regards this clonotype: Antigen: not known.

Germline V lookup: CDR1 DFQATT, CDR2 SNEGSKA (reference sequence). This CDR3 comprises 12 residues. Trimming stripped 5 bases from V and 6 bases from J, with 13 bases between. The chain links TRBV20-1 to TRBJ1-1; D may be TRBD1 (5 bases). Input material: blood. The source is a woman aged 25 to 39 in good health. CDR3 coding DNA: TGCAGTGCTGGTATAGGGGACTCTGAAGCTTTCTTT. It codes for CSAGIGDSEAFF.